This T cell receptor beta chain was obtained from a study of CD8 T cells in Susac syndrome. Study results and limitations: By the study's own acknowledgment, its TCR sequencing and HLA analysis included relatively few individuals.

For this clonotype: The antigen is unknown.

CDR1 is SGHAT, CDR2 FQNNGV, per germline. The CDR3 contains 16 residues. The V gene end was trimmed by 5 bases and the J gene end by 2 bases; junction bases not matched to a gene: 8. Reverse transcription used roughly 0.45 to 1 ug RNA and random hexamers. Via MiXCR, TCRdb re-called the immunoSEQ multiplex PCR reads, giving one row per CDR3 protein. In the table there are under 85,000 distinct CDR3 sequences, over 85% of which are singletons. Peripheral blood CD8+ and CD4+ T cells were profiled by TCR beta sequencing. The TEMRA cells underwent FACS enrichment, while the CD8+ and CD4+ T cells underwent negative isolation.

This sequence joins TRBV11-2 and TRBJ2-1; the match to TRBD1 covers 8 bases. The receptor comes from a human donor with multiple sclerosis. Sequenced material: CD8+ T cells from PBMCs. The CDR3 spells CASSTRTGNPYNEQFF. For the CDR3, the DNA is TGTGCCAGCAGCACGAGGACAGGGAACCCCTACAATGAGCAGTTCTTC.